This T cell receptor beta chain was recorded in a study of cytomegalovirus exposure and HLA in healthy donors. Broader study findings: HLA alleles were associated with 15,000 to 20,000 TCR beta sequences in a later analysis at 0.05 false discovery rate.

PCR used 60 Vbeta primers and 13 Jbeta primers. Clones were read by immunoSEQ multiplex PCR, and TCRdb kept only the in-frame ones, dropping some. The table includes under 200,000 clones, roughly an eighth detected once. Germline CDR1 reads GTSNPN; CDR2 reads SVGIG (reference sequence). The V end lost 1 base, the J end lost 7 bases, and 13 bases lay between the germline ends. The CDR3 runs to 14 residues. Turning to this clone: Antigen specificity is unknown.

The rearrangement links TRBV30 to TRBJ1-4, with a possible D match to TRBD1 (5 bases). The specimen was PBMCs. The origin of this receptor is a man aged 50 or older in good health and CMV-seropositive. DNA of the CDR3: TGTGCCTGGAGTGCTGGGGGACTGACTGAAAAACTGTTTTTT. It translates to CAWSAGGLTEKLFF.